One and the same sample provided the 17 T cell receptor beta chains below, sequenced in a study of cytomegalovirus exposure and HLA in healthy donors. Primers: 60 Vbeta forward and 13 Jbeta reverse. Data came from immunoSEQ multiplex PCR; TCRdb stores just in-frame clones and leaves some out. The data contain roughly 180,000 clones, approximately 80% of them singletons. The source material was PBMCs. These receptor sequences come from a female donor in good health and CMV-seronegative.

The CDR3 spells CASSPSYTGNYEQYF. CDR3 sequence (DNA): TGTGCCAGCTCACCCTCTTATACAGGGAATTACGAGCAGTACTTC. J is TRBJ2-7 and V is TRBV18, with D possibly matching TRBD1 (6 bases). The CDR3 spans 15 residues. Per the germline V gene, CDR1 is KGHSH and CDR2 is LQKENI. Trimming shortened V by 3 bases and J by 4 bases, and 16 bases separated the two germline ends.

The chain has TRBV7-2 and TRBJ2-7; no clear D gene. Germline V CDR1 and CDR2: SGHTA, FQGNSA. The CDR3 is made up of 13 amino acids. V was shortened by 2 bases and J by 6 bases, with 11 bases between the two germline ends. The CDR3: CASSLSPGTEQYF. As DNA, the CDR3 is TGTGCCAGCAGCTTATCCCCGGGTACCGAGCAGTACTTC.

The gene calls are TRBV28 and TRBJ2-1; 9 bases fit TRBD2. The germline V gene encodes CDR1 MDHEN and CDR2 SYDVKM. The trim removed 4 bases at V and 3 bases at J, leaving 1 base unmatched. The CDR3 sequence is 14 residues long. The CDR3 region has the DNA TGTGCCAGCAGTTCTAGCGGGAACTACAATGAGCAGTTCTTC. Residues: CASSSSGNYNEQFF.

The chain is built from TRBV14 and TRBJ2-1; the match to TRBD2 covers 9 bases. This CDR3 has 14 residues. Germline values: CDR1 SGHDN, CDR2 FVKESK. The ends lost 0 bases at V and 10 bases at J; junction bases unmatched: 4. The CDR3 is CASSQDLAGREQFF. CDR3 DNA: TGTGCCAGCAGCCAAGATCTAGCGGGGAGGGAGCAGTTCTTC.

The chain combines TRBV5-6 with TRBJ2-1, with D possibly TRBD1 on 5 matching bases. V was clipped by 0 bases and J by 4 bases, with 11 bases between them. Germline loops: CDR1 SGHDT, CDR2 YYEEEE. The CDR3 consists of 15 residues. CDR3 coding DNA: TGTGCCAGCAGCTTGGGACAGATCGGATACAATGAGCAGTTCTTC. Protein: CASSLGQIGYNEQFF.

In its sample, this clone was seen a few times. CDR3 amino acids: CASSQVATGSEQYF. Written as DNA, the CDR3 is TGTGCCAGCAGCCAAGTCGCGACGGGAAGCGAGCAGTACTTC. This chain uses TRBV14 with TRBJ2-7; TRBD2 is a possible D gene (5 bases). CDR1 SGHDN and CDR2 FVKESK come from the germline V gene. The CDR3 runs to 14 residues. Trimming removed 1 base at V and 6 bases at J, with 13 bases between.

The chain couples TRBV9 to TRBJ2-7, with 8 bases aligning to TRBD1. The CDR3 is made up of 15 amino acids. Trimming at V came to 0 bases and at J to 3 bases, leaving 5 bases not matched to a gene. CDR1 and CDR2 (germline): SGDLS, YYNGEE. Here the CDR3 DNA reads TGTGCCAGCAGCGTAGGCGGACAGGGTTTCTACGAGCAGTACTTC. Amino acid sequence: CASSVGGQGFYEQYF.

J is TRBJ2-7 and V is TRBV7-7; 10 nucleotides line up with TRBD1. V lost 5 bases and J lost 6; bases outside the gene matches: 10. Germline V gives CDR1 SSHAT, CDR2 FNYEAQ (reference sequence). This CDR3 is built from 15 residues. CDR3 protein: CASSPRTGGNTEQYF. Written as DNA, the CDR3 is TGTGCCAGCAGCCCGCGGACAGGGGGGAACACCGAGCAGTACTTC.

The chain combines TRBV30 with TRBJ1-3, with D unclear. The V end lost 0 bases, the J end lost 6 bases, and 6 bases lay between the germline ends. CDR1 and CDR2 from the germline V gene are GTSNPN and SVGIG (reference sequence). The CDR3 is 12 amino acids. The CDR3, as DNA: TGTGCCTGGAGTGTGACTGAAAACACCATATATTTT. Protein sequence: CAWSVTENTIYF. The whole variable domain, filled in from reference TRBV30 and TRBJ1-3, reads SQTIHQWPATLVQPVGSPLSLECTVEGTSNPNLYWYRQAAGRGLQLLFYSVGIGQISSEVPQNLSASRPQDRQFILSSKKLLLSDSGFYLCAWSVTENTIYFGEGSWLTVV.

As concerns this clone: This sample includes further DNA sequences coding for the same CDR3. This rearrangement joins TRBV19 to TRBJ2-5, with 8 bases aligning to TRBD1. In germline, CDR1 is LNHDA, CDR2 SQIVND (reference sequence). V lost 1 base and J lost 5; bases outside the gene matches: 6. The CDR3 loop spans 15 amino acids. In DNA form, the CDR3 reads TGTGCCAGTAGTATAGGGACAGGGTTCCGGGAGACCCAGTACTTC. Protein product: CASSIGTGFRETQYF.

The rearrangement joins TRBV4-1 to TRBJ1-1, with D perhaps matching TRBD1 (5 bases). Trimming shortened V by 0 bases and J by 4 bases, and 18 bases separated the two germline ends. Germline V CDR1 and CDR2: MGHRA, YSYEKL. The CDR3 is 17 amino acids. The CDR3 bases are TGCGCCAGCAGCCAAGAAACAGGTGTTGGGTTGGGCACTGAAGCTTTCTTT. Residues: CASSQETGVGLGTEAFF.

This clone occurred a few times. V usage is TRBV30 and J usage is TRBJ1-5; 8 bases are a match to TRBD1. Germline V lookup: CDR1 GTSNPN, CDR2 SVGIG (reference sequence). The CDR3 totals 15 residues. Trimming took 2 bases from V and 3 from J; bases not matched to a gene: 6. The CDR3 loop is CAWSSRGLVNQPQHF. CDR3 DNA: TGTGCCTGGAGTTCCAGGGGGCTTGTCAATCAGCCCCAGCATTTT.

This rearrangement joins TRBV7-3 to TRBJ2-2, with no clear D. Trimming cost V 2 bases and J 7 bases, with 5 bases left between them. Germline V gene sequence: CDR1 SGHTA, CDR2 FQGTGA. This CDR3 region has 12 residues. Here the CDR3 reads CASSLLFGELFF. The CDR3 DNA reads as TGTGCCAGCAGCTTATTATTCGGGGAGCTGTTTTTT.

The V call is TRBV6-5, the J call TRBJ1-1; no firm D call. Trimming pared 6 bases from V and 1 base from J, leaving 12 bases between. This CDR3 region has 14 residues. CDR1 is MNHEY and CDR2 is SVGAGI in the germline V gene. Here the CDR3 DNA reads TGTGCCAGCAGCCCCCTATACGGGAACACTGAAGCTTTCTTT. Its translation is CASSPLYGNTEAFF.

This clone was observed a few times. The V and J genes are TRBV9 and TRBJ1-3, with TRBD1 matching over 7 bases. The CDR3 is made up of 16 amino acids. The germline gives CDR1 SGDLS, CDR2 YYNGEE. V trimming: 0 bases; J trimming: 4 bases; junction bases outside the gene matches: 7. CDR3 sequence (DNA): TGTGCCAGCAGCGTAGACCAAAGGGGGCTCGGAAACACCATATATTTT. Translation: CASSVDQRGLGNTIYF. Full variable domain (remainder filled in from reference TRBV9 and TRBJ1-3): DSGVTQTPKHLITATGQRVTLRCSPRSGDLSVYWYQQSLDQGLQFLIQYYNGEERAKGNILERFSAQQFPDLHSELNLSSLELGDSALYFCASSVDQRGLGNTIYFGEGSWLTVV.

V usage is TRBV14 and J usage is TRBJ1-3; 7 bases match TRBD1. This CDR3 is built from 14 residues. V gave up 4 bases and J gave up 4 bases; unmatched junction bases: 4. Germline lookup yields CDR1 SGHDN and CDR2 FVKESK. The CDR3 here is CASSPPGQGNTIYF. DNA for the CDR3: TGTGCCAGCAGCCCGCCGGGACAGGGAAACACCATATATTTT.

V is TRBV4-2 and J is TRBJ1-2; 8 bases fit TRBD1. Germline-derived CDR1 and CDR2 are LGHNA and YNFKEQ. V lost 4 bases, J lost 4 bases, and 8 bases stayed unmatched. The CDR3 is made up of 15 amino acids. CDR3 DNA: TGTGCCAGCAGCCCAGGACAGGGAATCGGCTATGGCTACACCTTC. Residues: CASSPGQGIGYGYTF.